Following are 3 T cell receptor beta chains from one sample sequenced in a study of cytomegalovirus exposure and HLA in healthy donors. Researchers ran the PCR with 60 Vbeta and 13 Jbeta primers. Data came from immunoSEQ multiplex PCR; TCRdb stores just in-frame clones and leaves some out. Of 100,000 or so clones listed, over 65% are singletons. Material: PBMCs. These receptors came from a man in his forties in good health and CMV-seronegative.

J is TRBJ2-5 and V is TRBV19, with 9 bases aligning to TRBD2. Germline CDR1 reads LNHDA; CDR2 reads SQIVND (reference sequence). The CDR3 covers 16 residues. The trim removed 2 bases at V and 2 bases at J, leaving 6 bases unmatched. The CDR3 loop is CASSISRRGGQETQYF. The CDR3 DNA sequence: TGTGCCAGTAGTATATCGCGGCGGGGGGGTCAAGAGACCCAGTACTTC. The variable domain in full, with the rest retrieved from reference TRBV19 and TRBJ2-5, is DGGITQSPKYLFRKEGQNVTLSCEQNLNHDAMYWYRQDPGQGLRLIYYSQIVNDFQKGDIAEGYSVSREKKESFPLTVTSAQKNPTAFYLCASSISRRGGQETQYFGPGTRLLVL.

This sequence joins TRBV15 and TRBJ2-7; 7 bases fit TRBD1. The length of the CDR3 is 13 residues. V trimming: 2 bases; J trimming: 4 bases; junction bases outside the gene matches: 2. Germline V gene lookup returns CDR1 LNHNV and CDR2 YYDKDF (reference sequence). The CDR3 sequence is CATSRRQGYEQYF. CDR3 sequence (DNA): TGTGCCACCAGCAGAAGACAGGGATACGAGCAGTACTTC.

The chain recombines TRBV6-5 with TRBJ2-1; TRBD2 might be the D (5 bases). This CDR3 has 13 residues. The V end was cut by 6 bases, the J end by 5 bases, with 11 bases between. Germline V gene sequence: CDR1 MNHEY, CDR2 SVGAGI. CDR3 sequence reads: CASRPKRDNEQFF. In nucleotides, the CDR3 is TGTGCCAGCAGGCCGAAGAGGGACAATGAGCAGTTCTTC.